The entry below describes one T cell receptor (beta chain). Its specificity is unknown. CDR3 length: 12 residues. Trimming pared 6 bases from V and 7 bases from J, leaving 12 bases between. Germline loops: CDR1 MNHEY, CDR2 SVGAGI. The sample belongs to a study of early T cells in non-severe SARS-CoV-2 infection. Study as a whole: Bulk RNA from unsorted whole blood was sequenced; chains were unpaired. Study-wide points: Anti-spike CD8 responses were favored in VDJdb matching, and private and CD4 specificities were missed.

Each single cDNA molecule received a unique molecular identifier. MiXCR, run by TCRdb on the 5' RACE reads, gives a single entry per CDR3 protein. The sample includes 45,000 to 65,000 distinct CDR3 sequences, 9% to 9.5% of them seen just once. Sample: whole blood. The V call is TRBV6-5, the J call TRBJ1-1, with D unresolved. The receptor was isolated from an adult who was a healthcare worker with PCR-confirmed SARS-CoV-2 infection or an uninfected control (not recorded which). The CDR3 nucleotides are TGTGCCAGCAGACTCGGGGAGGGTGAAGCTTTCTTT. It yields the protein CASRLGEGEAFF.